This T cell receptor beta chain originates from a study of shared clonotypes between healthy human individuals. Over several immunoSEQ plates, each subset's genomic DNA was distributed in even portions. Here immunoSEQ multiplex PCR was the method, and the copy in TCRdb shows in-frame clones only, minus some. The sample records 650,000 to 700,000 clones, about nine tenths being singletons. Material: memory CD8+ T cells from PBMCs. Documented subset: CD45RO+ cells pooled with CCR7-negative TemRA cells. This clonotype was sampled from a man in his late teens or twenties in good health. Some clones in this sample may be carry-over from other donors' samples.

The CDR3 sequence: CASSHVGQGPYEQYF. CDR3 coding DNA: TGTGCCAGCAGCCACGTGGGACAGGGACCCTACGAGCAGTACTTC. The chain is built from TRBV7-9 and TRBJ2-7; 9 nucleotides match TRBD1. The CDR3 is 15 amino acids. Germline V gene sequence: CDR1 SEHNR, CDR2 FQNEAQ (reference sequence). J gave up 2 bases and V 5 bases, and 7 bases lay outside the gene matches. Combining the CDR3 with reference TRBV7-9 and TRBJ2-7 gives the whole variable domain DTGVSQNPRHKITKRGQNVTFRCDPISEHNRLYWYRQTLGQGPEFLTYFQNEAQLEKSRLLSDRFSAERPKGSFSTLEIQRTEQGDSAMYLCASSHVGQGPYEQYFGPGTRLTVT.